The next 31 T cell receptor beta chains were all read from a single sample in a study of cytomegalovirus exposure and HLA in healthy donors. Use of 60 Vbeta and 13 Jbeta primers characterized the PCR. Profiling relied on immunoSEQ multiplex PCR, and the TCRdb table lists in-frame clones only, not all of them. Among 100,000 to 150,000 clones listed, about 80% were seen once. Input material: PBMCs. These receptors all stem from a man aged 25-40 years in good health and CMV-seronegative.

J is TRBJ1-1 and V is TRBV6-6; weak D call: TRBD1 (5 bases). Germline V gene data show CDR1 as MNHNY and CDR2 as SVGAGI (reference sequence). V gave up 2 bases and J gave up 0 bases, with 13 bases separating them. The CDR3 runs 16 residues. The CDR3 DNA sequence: TGTGCCAGCAGTTACCCCCCGGGGGGGGTGAACACTGAAGCTTTCTTT. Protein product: CASSYPPGGVNTEAFF.

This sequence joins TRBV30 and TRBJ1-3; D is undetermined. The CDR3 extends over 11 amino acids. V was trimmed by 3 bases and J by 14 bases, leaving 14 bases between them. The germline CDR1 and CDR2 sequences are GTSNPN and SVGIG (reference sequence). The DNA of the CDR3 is TGTGCCTGGAGGGGCCGCCAGACCCTATATTTT. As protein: CAWRGRQTLYF.

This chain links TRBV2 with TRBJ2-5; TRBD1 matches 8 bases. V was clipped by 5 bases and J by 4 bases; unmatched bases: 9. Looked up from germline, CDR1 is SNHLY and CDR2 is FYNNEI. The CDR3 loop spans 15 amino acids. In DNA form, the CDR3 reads TGTGCCAGCAGTACAGAACAGGGGGTAGGAGAGACCCAGTACTTC. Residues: CASSTEQGVGETQYF.

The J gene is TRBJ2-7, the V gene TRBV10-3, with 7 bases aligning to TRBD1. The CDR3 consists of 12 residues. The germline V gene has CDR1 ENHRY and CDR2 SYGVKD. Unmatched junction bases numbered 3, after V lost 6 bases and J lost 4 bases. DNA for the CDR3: TGTGCCATCAGACAGACAGGGTACGAGCAGTACTTC. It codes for CAIRQTGYEQYF.

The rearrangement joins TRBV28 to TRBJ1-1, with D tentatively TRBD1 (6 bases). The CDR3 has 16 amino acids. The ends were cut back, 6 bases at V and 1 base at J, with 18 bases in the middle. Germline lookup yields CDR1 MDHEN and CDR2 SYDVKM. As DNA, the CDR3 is TGTGCCAGCAGCCCCCCTTGGGGGCGAAGGAACACTGAAGCTTTCTTT. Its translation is CASSPPWGRRNTEAFF. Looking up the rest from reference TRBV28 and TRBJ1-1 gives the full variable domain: DVKVTQSSRYLVKRTGEKVFLECVQDMDHENMFWYRQDPGLGLRLIYFSYDVKMKEKGDIPEGYSVSREKKERFSLILESASTNQTSMYLCASSPPWGRRNTEAFFGQGTRLTVV.

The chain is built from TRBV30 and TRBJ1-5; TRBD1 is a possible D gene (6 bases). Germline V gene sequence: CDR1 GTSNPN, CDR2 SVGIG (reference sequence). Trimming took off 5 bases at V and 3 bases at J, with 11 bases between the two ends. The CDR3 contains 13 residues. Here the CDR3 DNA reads TGTGCCTGGGGGGCAGGGGACAATCAGCCCCAGCATTTT. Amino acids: CAWGAGDNQPQHF.

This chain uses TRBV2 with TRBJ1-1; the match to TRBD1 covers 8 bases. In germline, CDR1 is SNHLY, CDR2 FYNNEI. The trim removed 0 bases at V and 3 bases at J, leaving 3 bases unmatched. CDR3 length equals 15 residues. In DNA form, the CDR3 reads TGTGCCAGCAGTGAAGCCAGGGGGCGCGACACTGAAGCTTTCTTT. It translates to CASSEARGRDTEAFF.

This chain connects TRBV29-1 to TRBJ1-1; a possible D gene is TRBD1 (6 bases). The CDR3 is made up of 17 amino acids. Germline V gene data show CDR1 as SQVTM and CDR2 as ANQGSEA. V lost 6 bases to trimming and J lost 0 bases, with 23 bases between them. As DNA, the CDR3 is TGCAGCGTGGCGTATTCAAGGACAGAGCTAATGAACACTGAAGCTTTCTTT. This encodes CSVAYSRTELMNTEAFF.

In DNA, the CDR3 is TGTGCCGCGGGACTTAACTACAATGAGCAGTTCTTC. The encoded protein is CAAGLNYNEQFF. The chain links TRBV6-5 to TRBJ2-1, with D possibly TRBD2 on 6 matching bases. Germline CDR1 and CDR2: MNHEY and SVGAGI. This CDR3 region has 12 residues. Trimming cost V 11 bases and J 3 bases, with 11 bases left between them.

CDR3 in DNA: TGTGCCAGCAGTTTATTAACAGGAGTCAACACTGAAGCTTTCTTT. Amino acid sequence: CASSLLTGVNTEAFF. The genes are TRBV28 and TRBJ1-1; maybe TRBD1 (5 bases). The CDR3 contains 15 residues. From germline, CDR1 is MDHEN and CDR2 SYDVKM. V was clipped by 1 base and J by 2 bases, with 11 bases between them.

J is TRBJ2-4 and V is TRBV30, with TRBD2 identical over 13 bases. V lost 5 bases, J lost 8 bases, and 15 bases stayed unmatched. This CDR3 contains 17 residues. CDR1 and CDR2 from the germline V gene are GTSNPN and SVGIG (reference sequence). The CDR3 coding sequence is TGTGCCTGGTCAGTGGTACTAGCGGGAGGGCCGAGGGACATTCAGTACTTC. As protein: CAWSVVLAGGPRDIQYF.

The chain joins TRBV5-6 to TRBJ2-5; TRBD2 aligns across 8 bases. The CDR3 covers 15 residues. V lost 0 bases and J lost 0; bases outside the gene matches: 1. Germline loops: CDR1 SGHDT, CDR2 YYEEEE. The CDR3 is CASSLGGGNQETQYF. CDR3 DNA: TGTGCCAGCAGCTTGGGCGGGGGGAACCAAGAGACCCAGTACTTC.

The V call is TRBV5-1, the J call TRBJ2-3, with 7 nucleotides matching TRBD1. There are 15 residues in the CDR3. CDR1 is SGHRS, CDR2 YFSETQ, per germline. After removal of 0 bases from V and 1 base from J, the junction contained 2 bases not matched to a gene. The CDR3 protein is CASSLDRGGTDTQYF. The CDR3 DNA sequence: TGCGCCAGCAGCTTGGACAGGGGTGGCACAGATACGCAGTATTTT. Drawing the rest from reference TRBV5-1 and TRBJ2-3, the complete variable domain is KAGVTQTPRYLIKTRGQQVTLSCSPISGHRSVSWYQQTPGQGLQFLFEYFSETQRNKGNFPGRFSGRQFSNSRSEMNVSTLELGDSALYLCASSLDRGGTDTQYFGPGTRLTVL.

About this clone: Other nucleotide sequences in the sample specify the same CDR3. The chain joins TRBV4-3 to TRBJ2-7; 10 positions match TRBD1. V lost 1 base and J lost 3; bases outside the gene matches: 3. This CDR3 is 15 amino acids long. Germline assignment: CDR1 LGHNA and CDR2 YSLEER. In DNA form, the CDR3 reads TGCGCCAGCAGCCAAGTGTGGACAGGGGGCTACGAGCAGTACTTC. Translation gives CASSQVWTGGYEQYF.

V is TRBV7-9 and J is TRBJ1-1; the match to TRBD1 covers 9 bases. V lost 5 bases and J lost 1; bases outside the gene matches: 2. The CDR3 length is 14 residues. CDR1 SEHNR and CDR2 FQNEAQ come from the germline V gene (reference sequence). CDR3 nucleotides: TGTGCCAGCAGCCGGACAGGGGAGAACACTGAAGCTTTCTTT. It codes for CASSRTGENTEAFF.

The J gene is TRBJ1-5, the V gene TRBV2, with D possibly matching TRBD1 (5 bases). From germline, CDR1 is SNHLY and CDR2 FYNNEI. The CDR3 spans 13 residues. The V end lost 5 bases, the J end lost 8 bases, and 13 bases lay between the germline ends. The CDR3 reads CASSTGSPKPQHF. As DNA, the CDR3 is TGTGCCAGCAGTACAGGCTCCCCTAAGCCCCAGCATTTT.

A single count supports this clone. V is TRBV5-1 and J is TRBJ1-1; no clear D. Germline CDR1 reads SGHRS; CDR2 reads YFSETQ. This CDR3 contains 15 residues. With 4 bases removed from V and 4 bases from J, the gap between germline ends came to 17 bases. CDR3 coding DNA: TGCGCCAGCAGCCTCTCCACAAAACGAGGCACTGAAGCTTTCTTT. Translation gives CASSLSTKRGTEAFF.

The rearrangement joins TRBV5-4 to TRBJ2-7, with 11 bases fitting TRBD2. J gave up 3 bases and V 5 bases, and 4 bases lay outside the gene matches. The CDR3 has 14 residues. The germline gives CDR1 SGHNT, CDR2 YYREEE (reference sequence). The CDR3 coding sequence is TGTGCCAGCAGGCTAGCGGGAGGTAACTACGAGCAGTACTTC. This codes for CASRLAGGNYEQYF.

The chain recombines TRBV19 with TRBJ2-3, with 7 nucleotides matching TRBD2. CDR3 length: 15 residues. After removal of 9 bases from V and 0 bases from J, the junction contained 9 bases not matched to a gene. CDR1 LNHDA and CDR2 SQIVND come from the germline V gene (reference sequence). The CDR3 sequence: CASSDREASTDTQYF. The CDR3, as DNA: TGTGCCAGCAGCGATCGGGAGGCCAGCACAGATACGCAGTATTTT.

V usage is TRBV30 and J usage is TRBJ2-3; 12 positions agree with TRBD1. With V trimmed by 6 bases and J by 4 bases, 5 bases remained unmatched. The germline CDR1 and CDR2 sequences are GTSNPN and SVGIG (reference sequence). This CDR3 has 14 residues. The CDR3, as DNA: TGTGCCTGTCGGGACAGGGGGCGAGCAGATACGCAGTATTTT. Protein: CACRDRGRADTQYF. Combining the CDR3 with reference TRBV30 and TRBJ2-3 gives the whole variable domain SQTIHQWPATLVQPVGSPLSLECTVEGTSNPNLYWYRQAAGRGLQLLFYSVGIGQISSEVPQNLSASRPQDRQFILSSKKLLLSDSGFYLCACRDRGRADTQYFGPGTRLTVL.

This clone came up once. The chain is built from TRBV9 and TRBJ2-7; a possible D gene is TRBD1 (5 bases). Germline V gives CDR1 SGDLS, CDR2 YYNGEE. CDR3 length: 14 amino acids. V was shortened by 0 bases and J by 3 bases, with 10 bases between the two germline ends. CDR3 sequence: CASSVGSRDYEQYF. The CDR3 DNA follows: TGTGCCAGCAGCGTAGGGAGCAGGGACTACGAGCAGTACTTC.

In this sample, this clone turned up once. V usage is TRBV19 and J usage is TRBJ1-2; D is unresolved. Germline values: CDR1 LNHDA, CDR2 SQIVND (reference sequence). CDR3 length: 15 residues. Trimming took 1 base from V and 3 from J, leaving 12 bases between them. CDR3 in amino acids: CASSIGLFQDYGYTF. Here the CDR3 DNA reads TGTGCCAGTAGTATAGGTCTATTCCAGGACTATGGCTACACCTTC. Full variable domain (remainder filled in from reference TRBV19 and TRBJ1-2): DGGITQSPKYLFRKEGQNVTLSCEQNLNHDAMYWYRQDPGQGLRLIYYSQIVNDFQKGDIAEGYSVSREKKESFPLTVTSAQKNPTAFYLCASSIGLFQDYGYTFGSGTRLTVV.

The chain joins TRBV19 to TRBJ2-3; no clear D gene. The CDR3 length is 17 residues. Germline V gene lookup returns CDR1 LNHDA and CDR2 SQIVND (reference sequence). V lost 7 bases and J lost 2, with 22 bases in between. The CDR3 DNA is TGTGCCAGTACCGAAAGACGACTCACGGATACCACAGATACGCAGTATTTT. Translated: CASTERRLTDTTDTQYF.

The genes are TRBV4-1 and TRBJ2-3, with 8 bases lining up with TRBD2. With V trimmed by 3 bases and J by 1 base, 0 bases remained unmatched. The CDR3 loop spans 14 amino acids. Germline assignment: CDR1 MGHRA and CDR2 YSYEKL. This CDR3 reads CASSQREGTDTQYF. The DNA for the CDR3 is TGCGCCAGCAGCCAGCGGGAGGGCACAGATACGCAGTATTTT.

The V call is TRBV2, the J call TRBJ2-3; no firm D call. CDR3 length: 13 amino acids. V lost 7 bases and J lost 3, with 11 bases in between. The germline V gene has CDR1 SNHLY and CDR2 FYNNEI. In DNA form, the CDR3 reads TGTGCCAGCATACGTGCGAGTACAGATACGCAGTATTTT. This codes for CASIRASTDTQYF.

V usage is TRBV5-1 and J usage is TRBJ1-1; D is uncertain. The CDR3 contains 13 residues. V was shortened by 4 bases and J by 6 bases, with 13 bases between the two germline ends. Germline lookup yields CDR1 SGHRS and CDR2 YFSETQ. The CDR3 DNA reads TGCGCCAGCAGCCCAACAGAAGTAGCTGAAGCTTTCTTT. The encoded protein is CASSPTEVAEAFF.

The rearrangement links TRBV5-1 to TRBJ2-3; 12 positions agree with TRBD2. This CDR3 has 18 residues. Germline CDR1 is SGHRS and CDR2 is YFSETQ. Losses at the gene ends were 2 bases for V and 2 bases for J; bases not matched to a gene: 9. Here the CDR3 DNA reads TGCGCCAGCAGCTTAGGGGCTAGCGGGGGGGGTATCACAGATACGCAGTATTTT. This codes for CASSLGASGGGITDTQYF.

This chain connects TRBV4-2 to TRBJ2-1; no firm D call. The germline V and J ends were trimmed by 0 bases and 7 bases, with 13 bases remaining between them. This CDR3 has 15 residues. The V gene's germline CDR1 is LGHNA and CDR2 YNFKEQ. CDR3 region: CASSQEGSDRNEQFF. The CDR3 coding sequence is TGTGCCAGCAGCCAAGAAGGAAGCGACCGGAATGAGCAGTTCTTC.

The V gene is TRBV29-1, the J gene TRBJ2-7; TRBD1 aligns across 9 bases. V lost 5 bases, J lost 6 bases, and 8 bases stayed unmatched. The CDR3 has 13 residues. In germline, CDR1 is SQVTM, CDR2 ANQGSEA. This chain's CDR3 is CSVSGTGSVEQYF. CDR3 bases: TGCAGCGTTTCCGGGACAGGGAGTGTCGAGCAGTACTTC.

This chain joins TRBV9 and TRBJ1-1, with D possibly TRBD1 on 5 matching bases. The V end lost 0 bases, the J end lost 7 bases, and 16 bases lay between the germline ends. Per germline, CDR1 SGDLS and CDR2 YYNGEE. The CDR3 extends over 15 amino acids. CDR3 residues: CASSVALGGRDEAFF. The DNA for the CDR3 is TGTGCCAGCAGCGTAGCCTTAGGTGGCAGGGATGAAGCTTTCTTT.

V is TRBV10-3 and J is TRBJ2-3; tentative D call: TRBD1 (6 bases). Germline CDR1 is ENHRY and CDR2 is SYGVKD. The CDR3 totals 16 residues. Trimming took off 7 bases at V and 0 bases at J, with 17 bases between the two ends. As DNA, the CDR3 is TGTGCCATCACGGGACACCTAGACTCTAGCACAGATACGCAGTATTTT. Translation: CAITGHLDSSTDTQYF.